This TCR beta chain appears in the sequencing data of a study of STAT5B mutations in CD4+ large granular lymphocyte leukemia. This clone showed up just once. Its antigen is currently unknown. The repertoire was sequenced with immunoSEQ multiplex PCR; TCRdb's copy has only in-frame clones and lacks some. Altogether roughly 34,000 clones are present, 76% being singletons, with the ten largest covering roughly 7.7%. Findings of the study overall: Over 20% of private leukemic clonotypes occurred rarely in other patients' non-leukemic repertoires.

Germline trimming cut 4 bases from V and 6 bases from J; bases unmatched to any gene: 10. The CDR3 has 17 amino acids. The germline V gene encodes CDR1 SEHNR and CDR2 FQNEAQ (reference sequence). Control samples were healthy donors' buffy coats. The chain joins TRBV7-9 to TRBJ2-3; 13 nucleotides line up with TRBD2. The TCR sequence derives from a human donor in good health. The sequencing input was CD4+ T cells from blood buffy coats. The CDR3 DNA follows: TGTGCCAGCAGCTCCTACGGGACTAGCGGGGCACATGATACGCAGTATTTT. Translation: CASSSYGTSGAHDTQYF.